These 8 T cell receptor beta chains came from one sample sequenced in a study of cytomegalovirus exposure and HLA in healthy donors. It was with 60 Vbeta and 13 Jbeta primers that the PCR ran. Profiled with immunoSEQ multiplex PCR; TCRdb holds only in-frame clones, not every one. The table records around 190,000 clones, around 80% of them present only once. Material for sequencing was PBMCs. Every receptor here comes from a woman between 50 and 59 years old in good health and CMV-seronegative.

V gene TRBV10-3 combines with J gene TRBJ2-1; D is perhaps TRBD1 (6 bases). Per germline, CDR1 ENHRY and CDR2 SYGVKD. Trimming took off 6 bases at V and 8 bases at J, with 14 bases between the two ends. This CDR3 region has 13 residues. The CDR3, as DNA: TGTGCCATCAGAAACAGGGTTGGCGATGAGCAGTTCTTC. Translated: CAIRNRVGDEQFF.

The CDR3 here is CASSLDVTGVTGELFF. CDR3 nucleotide sequence: TGTGCCAGCAGCTTAGATGTGACAGGGGTCACCGGGGAGCTGTTTTTT. The rearrangement uses TRBV7-6 and TRBJ2-2; 8 nucleotides match TRBD1. Trimming cost V 1 base and J 4 bases; bases outside gene matches: 5. This CDR3 has 16 residues. CDR1 and CDR2 (germline): SGHVS, FNYEAQ. Variable domain in full (rest from reference TRBV7-6 and TRBJ2-2): GAGVSQSPRYKVTKRGQDVALRCDPISGHVSLYWYRQALGQGPEFLTYFNYEAQQDKSGLPNDRFSAERPEGSISTLTIQRTEQRDSAMYRCASSLDVTGVTGELFFGEGSRLTVL.

This clone came up once. The chain recombines TRBV12-5 with TRBJ2-1, with 10 bases identical to TRBD1. The CDR3 has 18 amino acids. J gave up 7 bases and V 1 base, and 13 bases lay outside the gene matches. Germline CDR1 is LGHNT and CDR2 is FRNRAP. The CDR3 reads CASGLGLRPGQGQNEQFF. CDR3 sequence (DNA): TGTGCTAGTGGTTTGGGCCTCCGACCGGGACAGGGGCAGAATGAGCAGTTCTTC.

In this sample, this clone turned up once. The chain uses TRBV28 and TRBJ1-2; D not certain. In germline, CDR1 is MDHEN, CDR2 SYDVKM. V dropped 7 bases and J dropped 4 bases, with 19 bases sitting between them. This CDR3 region has 15 residues. The CDR3 protein is CASTQPAGSGYGYTF. DNA of the CDR3: TGTGCCAGCACTCAACCGGCAGGAAGCGGCTATGGCTACACCTTC.

CDR3 nucleotide sequence: TGTGCCAGCTCACAAACTCTGACAGATACGCAGTATTTT. Amino acids: CASSQTLTDTQYF. The rearrangement joins TRBV18 to TRBJ2-3; no reliable D call. V was clipped by 4 bases and J by 3 bases, with 8 bases between them. The CDR3 sequence is 13 residues long. Germline-derived CDR1 and CDR2 are KGHSH and LQKENI.

In this sample, this clone turned up a few times. CDR3 residues: CASGWAAGNDEQYF. In nucleotides, the CDR3 is TGTGCCAGCGGCTGGGCAGCCGGGAACGACGAGCAGTACTTC. The rearrangement uses TRBV27 and TRBJ2-7; D is perhaps TRBD2 (5 bases). CDR3 length equals 14 residues. V lost 8 bases, J lost 5 bases, and 19 bases lay in between. CDR1 and CDR2 from the germline V gene are MNHEY and SMNVEV (reference sequence).

There are a few counts of this clone. The gene calls are TRBV11-1 and TRBJ2-7, with a tentative D call TRBD2 (5 bases). V lost 8 bases, J lost 7 bases, and 21 bases lay in between. Germline V lookup: CDR1 SGHAT, CDR2 FQDESV (reference sequence). The CDR3 sequence is 14 residues long. The CDR3 here is CASRSGLRSGEQYF. CDR3 bases: TGTGCCAGCCGCTCCGGGCTACGATCGGGAGAGCAGTACTTC.

The rearrangement uses TRBV15 and TRBJ1-2; no clear D gene. Germline V lookup: CDR1 LNHNV, CDR2 YYDKDF (reference sequence). Between the trimmed V and J ends, which lost 1 base and 8 bases, there was a span of 17 bases. CDR3 length equals 15 residues. The CDR3 here is CATSRVISGMEGYTF. CDR3 nucleotides: TGTGCCACCAGCAGAGTTATTTCGGGGATGGAGGGCTACACCTTC.